These 13 T cell receptor beta chains came from one sample sequenced in a study of CD8 T cells in Susac syndrome. Reverse transcription of roughly 0.5 to 1 ug RNA used random hexamers. TCRdb re-called the immunoSEQ multiplex PCR reads through MiXCR, storing one row per CDR3 protein. The sample records about 100,000 distinct CDR3 sequences, around 96% being singletons. The sequenced material came from CD8+ T cells from PBMCs. These receptor sequences come from a human donor with Susac syndrome.

J is TRBJ2-3 and V is TRBV4-1; no firm D call. The V gene's germline CDR1 is MGHRA and CDR2 YSYEKL. The CDR3 is made up of 14 amino acids. Trimming removed 3 bases at V and 6 bases at J, with 13 bases between. This CDR3 reads CASSQVRNEDTQYF. CDR3 nucleotide sequence: TGCGCCAGCAGCCAGGTTCGTAACGAGGATACGCAGTATTTT.

The rearrangement uses TRBV10-3 and TRBJ2-7, with D perhaps TRBD1 or TRBD2 (6 bases each). The CDR3 contains 13 residues. The V end lost 3 bases, the J end lost 6 bases, and 12 bases lay between the germline ends. Germline V gene data show CDR1 as ENHRY and CDR2 as SYGVKD. The CDR3 DNA reads TGTGCCATCAGTGATGGGGGGCCCATCGAGCAGTACTTC. Its protein is CAISDGGPIEQYF.

The V call is TRBV5-1, the J call TRBJ2-1; no reliable D call. The CDR3 runs 15 residues. Germline V gene lookup returns CDR1 SGHRS and CDR2 YFSETQ. V gave up 1 base and J gave up 0 bases, with 8 bases separating them. CDR3 region: CASSLTESSYNEQFF. The DNA of the CDR3 is TGCGCCAGCAGCTTGACGGAGAGCTCCTACAATGAGCAGTTCTTC.

This chain joins TRBV6-2 or TRBV6-3 and TRBJ1-1; D gene uncertain. Germline assignment: CDR1 MNHEY and CDR2 SVGEGT. V gave up 0 bases and J gave up 2 bases, with 7 bases separating them. The CDR3 has 14 residues. The chain's CDR3 is CASSYSAPNTEAFF. The CDR3 nucleotides are TGTGCCAGCAGTTACTCGGCACCTAACACTGAAGCTTTCTTT.

The CDR3 region is CASSLRLAGGIEQYF. CDR3 in DNA: TGTGCCAGCAGTTTAAGACTAGCGGGGGGTATCGAGCAGTACTTC. This rearrangement joins TRBV6-1 to TRBJ2-7; 13 bases are shared with TRBD2. CDR3 length: 15 residues. The V segment lost 5 bases and the J segment 6 bases; nucleotides outside the gene matches: 7. Germline CDR1 MNHNS, CDR2 SASEGT.

The J gene is TRBJ2-1, the V gene TRBV20-1; 10 bases line up with TRBD2. The CDR3 covers 16 residues. Per the germline V gene, CDR1 is DFQATT and CDR2 is SNEGSKA (reference sequence). V lost 6 bases, J lost 7 bases, and 15 bases stayed unmatched. The CDR3 spells CSALGVAGGRVNEQFF. The CDR3 DNA is TGCAGTGCCCTCGGGGTAGCGGGAGGAAGAGTAAATGAGCAGTTCTTC.

V is TRBV12-5 and J is TRBJ2-5; 9 positions match TRBD2. Germline CDR1 is LGHNT and CDR2 is FRNRAP. This CDR3 has 18 residues. The ends lost 5 bases at V and 0 bases at J; junction bases unmatched: 13. The CDR3 DNA is TGTGCTAGTGGTCCCCCCGGGACTAGCCTACTGAACCAAGAGACCCAGTACTTC. It yields the protein CASGPPGTSLLNQETQYF.

This chain links TRBV29-1 with TRBJ1-1; perhaps TRBD1 as D (5 bases). Germline V gene data show CDR1 as SQVTM and CDR2 as ANQGSEA. V was trimmed by 6 bases and J by 10 bases, leaving 15 bases between them. The CDR3 spans 11 residues. CDR3 residues: CSVPGRDGAFF. CDR3 sequence (DNA): TGCAGCGTCCCCGGGAGGGACGGAGCTTTCTTT.

This chain connects TRBV29-1 to TRBJ2-2; D not certain. Germline CDR1 is SQVTM and CDR2 is ANQGSEA. This CDR3 contains 11 residues. Trimming removed 6 bases at V and 13 bases at J, with 15 bases between. The CDR3 protein is CSVYGPDGLFF. The CDR3 DNA is TGCAGCGTATACGGCCCGGATGGGCTGTTTTTT.

Only one count was recorded for this clonotype. The chain uses TRBV6-6 and TRBJ1-1; unclear D gene. Germline values: CDR1 MNHNY, CDR2 SVGAGI (reference sequence). The CDR3 covers 15 residues. Trimming stripped 3 bases from V and 0 bases from J, with 11 bases between. The CDR3 nucleotides read TGTGCCAGCAGTTATGGGCAGCGCATGAACACTGAAGCTTTCTTT. It codes for CASSYGQRMNTEAFF.

V gene TRBV4-1 combines with J gene TRBJ1-4, with a weak D call TRBD1 (5 bases). V was clipped by 4 bases and J by 4 bases, with 16 bases between them. Germline V lookup: CDR1 MGHRA, CDR2 YSYEKL. The CDR3 is 16 amino acids. CDR3 nucleotide sequence: TGCGCCAGCAGCCGAATGGGGCAGTCGCTTAATGAAAAACTGTTTTTT. This sequence encodes CASSRMGQSLNEKLFF.

This clonotype was observed a handful of times. V is TRBV7-8 and J is TRBJ2-7; no reliable D call. Germline CDR1 and CDR2: SGHVS and FQNEAQ. This CDR3 region has 12 residues. The germline V and J ends were trimmed by 1 base and 6 bases, with 7 bases remaining between them. The CDR3 spells CASSLDLREQYF. The DNA of the CDR3 is TGTGCCAGCAGCTTAGACTTGCGCGAGCAGTACTTC.

DNA for the CDR3: TGTGCCAGCAGCTTAGGACAGGCCGGCAGGAGCTACACCTTC. It codes for CASSLGQAGRSYTF. This sequence joins TRBV11-2 and TRBJ1-2, with D possibly being TRBD1 (6 bases). CDR1 and CDR2 from the germline V gene are SGHAT and FQNNGV. V dropped 1 base and J dropped 9 bases, with 15 bases sitting between them. The CDR3 runs 14 residues.